Listed here are 30 T cell receptor beta chains from one sample, sequenced in a study of beta chain features in type 1 diabetes. The authors reverse transcribed all of the isolated RNA, so sequencing captured expressed TCRB transcripts. Clones were read by immunoSEQ multiplex PCR, and TCRdb kept only the in-frame ones, dropping some. Among about 150,000 clones listed, around 51% were seen once. Material: Tregs from blood. These receptors were obtained from a man aged 18-30 years in good health.

This chain links TRBV7-3 with TRBJ1-1, with D unclear. Trimming removed 5 bases at V and 1 base at J, with 8 bases between. CDR1 SGHTA and CDR2 FQGTGA come from the germline V gene. There are 13 residues in the CDR3. CDR3 DNA sequence: TGTGCCAGCAGCGCCCGACAGAACACTGAAGCTTTCTTT. The encoded protein is CASSARQNTEAFF.

This clone was counted between two and nine times. The DNA of the CDR3 is TGTGCCAGTAGCAACGACAAGGGGGAAGTCTATGGCTACACCTTC. It is translated as CASSNDKGEVYGYTF. The V gene is TRBV19, the J gene TRBJ1-2, with a possible D match to TRBD1 (6 bases). This CDR3 contains 15 residues. Per germline, CDR1 LNHDA and CDR2 SQIVND (reference sequence). The V end was cut by 6 bases, the J end by 4 bases, with 18 bases between.

The chain uses TRBV28 and TRBJ2-5; unclear D gene. Germline V gene sequence: CDR1 MDHEN, CDR2 SYDVKM. The CDR3 totals 16 residues. V gave up 1 base and J gave up 0 bases, with 12 bases separating them. CDR3 bases: TGTGCCAGCAGTTTATTAGTTCAACGGTACCAAGAGACCCAGTACTTC. Protein product: CASSLLVQRYQETQYF.

This chain connects TRBV5-1 to TRBJ2-2; perhaps TRBD2 as D (5 bases). Germline-derived CDR1 and CDR2 are SGHRS and YFSETQ. The CDR3 sequence is 14 residues long. The V and J ends lost 5 bases and 6 bases respectively, with 14 bases between them. The CDR3 DNA follows: TGCGCCAGCAGAAGGACTTCGGGCCCCGGGGAGCTGTTTTTT. Its protein product is CASRRTSGPGELFF.

This clone showed up just a few times. V usage is TRBV4-3 and J usage is TRBJ2-1; the match to TRBD2 covers 12 bases. The CDR3 length is 17 residues. The germline gives CDR1 LGHNA, CDR2 YSLEER. V was pared by 1 base and J by 2 bases, with 3 bases of the junction left unmatched. The CDR3 DNA is TGCGCCAGCAGCCAAGGGAGGACTAGCGGGGCCTACAATGAGCAGTTCTTC. It is translated as CASSQGRTSGAYNEQFF.

This clone has a handful of counts. The gene calls are TRBV29-1 and TRBJ2-7; 7 nucleotides align to TRBD1. V dropped 6 bases and J dropped 4; count of bases not matched to a gene: 6. From germline, CDR1 is SQVTM and CDR2 ANQGSEA. The CDR3 is made up of 12 amino acids. CDR3: CSVVDRRYEQYF. The CDR3, as DNA: TGCAGCGTCGTGGACAGGCGATACGAGCAGTACTTC.

This chain joins TRBV6-1 and TRBJ1-2, with D uncertain. V lost 1 base and J lost 0, with 9 bases in between. Germline V gene sequence: CDR1 MNHNS, CDR2 SASEGT. The CDR3 contains 15 residues. In DNA form, the CDR3 reads TGTGCCAGCAGTGAAGGGACGGGAGCTAACTATGGCTACACCTTC. This gives the protein CASSEGTGANYGYTF.

The chain combines TRBV11-2 with TRBJ2-6; D is unresolved. This CDR3 comprises 15 residues. Trimming pared 5 bases from V and 0 bases from J, leaving 8 bases between. The V gene's germline CDR1 is SGHAT and CDR2 FQNNGV. The CDR3 bases are TGTGCCAGCAGCAAAGAGCACTCTGGGGCCAACGTCCTGACTTTC. Its protein is CASSKEHSGANVLTF.

This clone was observed a few times. Other DNA sequences from this sample encode an identical CDR3 as well. The chain joins TRBV30 to TRBJ2-5, with D perhaps TRBD2 (5 bases). The CDR3 runs 11 residues. The V gene's germline CDR1 is GTSNPN and CDR2 SVGIG (reference sequence). The V end was cut by 2 bases, the J end by 5 bases, with 6 bases between. The CDR3 coding sequence is TGTGCCTGGAGTTCGGGGGAGACCCAGTACTTC. It encodes CAWSSGETQYF. Looking up the rest from reference TRBV30 and TRBJ2-5 gives the full variable domain: SQTIHQWPATLVQPVGSPLSLECTVEGTSNPNLYWYRQAAGRGLQLLFYSVGIGQISSEVPQNLSASRPQDRQFILSSKKLLLSDSGFYLCAWSSGETQYFGPGTRLLVL.

The CDR3 sequence: CASSQDRGGTEAFF. CDR3 DNA: TGTGCCAGCAGCCAGGACAGGGGCGGCACTGAAGCTTTCTTT. This chain links TRBV6-5 with TRBJ1-1; the match to TRBD1 covers 9 bases. The J segment lost 4 bases and the V segment lost 6 bases, leaving 6 bases of the junction unmatched. Germline V gene sequence: CDR1 MNHEY, CDR2 SVGAGI. The CDR3 runs 14 residues.

The chain is built from TRBV27 and TRBJ2-4; the match to TRBD2 covers 16 bases. Trimming cost V 4 bases and J 7 bases; bases outside gene matches: 7. The CDR3 is 17 amino acids. Germline V gene sequence: CDR1 MNHEY, CDR2 SMNVEV (reference sequence). The CDR3 loop is CASSSPGLAGGGNIQYF. CDR3 DNA sequence: TGTGCCAGCAGTTCGCCGGGACTAGCGGGAGGGGGGAACATTCAGTACTTC.

This chain links TRBV5-4 with TRBJ2-3; 13 positions agree with TRBD2. Per germline, CDR1 SGHNT and CDR2 YYREEE (reference sequence). The CDR3 is 15 amino acids. The J segment lost 7 bases and the V segment lost 4 bases, leaving 6 bases of the junction unmatched. This CDR3 reads CASSATSGGWYTQYF. The CDR3 nucleotides are TGTGCCAGCAGCGCGACTAGCGGGGGGTGGTATACGCAGTATTTT.

This clone was detected only a few times. This chain connects TRBV7-2 to TRBJ2-3; D gene unclear. The germline CDR1 and CDR2 sequences are SGHTA and FQGNSA. Trimming shortened V by 1 base and J by 0 bases, and 8 bases separated the two germline ends. CDR3 length: 15 amino acids. The CDR3 DNA is TGTGCCAGCAGCTTAGGGAGACCTAGCACAGATACGCAGTATTTT. Encoded protein: CASSLGRPSTDTQYF.

The genes are TRBV4-2 and TRBJ2-6, with 8 nucleotides matching TRBD1. CDR1 is LGHNA, CDR2 YNFKEQ, per germline. The trim removed 7 bases at V and 0 bases at J, leaving 5 bases unmatched. CDR3 length: 16 amino acids. The DNA of the CDR3 is TGTGCCAGCACTGACAGGGGAGGCTCTGGGGCCAACGTCCTGACTTTC. This translates into CASTDRGGSGANVLTF.

This clone was seen a few times. The rearrangement joins TRBV5-6 to TRBJ2-1; D call uncertain. The V end lost 1 base, the J end lost 5 bases, and 4 bases lay between the germline ends. Per the germline V gene, CDR1 is SGHDT and CDR2 is YYEEEE. The CDR3 contains 12 residues. CDR3 in DNA: TGTGCCAGCAGCTTGATAGACAATGAGCAGTTCTTC. It yields the protein CASSLIDNEQFF.

This clone was seen only a few times. This chain joins TRBV29-1 and TRBJ2-3, with D possibly TRBD2 on 6 matching bases. CDR1 and CDR2 from the germline V gene are SQVTM and ANQGSEA. Trimming left V 7 bases short and J 5 bases short, with 22 bases between. The CDR3 runs 15 residues. The CDR3 coding sequence is TGCAGCGCCTGCGACCCCTTGTTGGGAGGAGATACGCAGTATTTT. Translation: CSACDPLLGGDTQYF.

This clone was seen a handful of times. This chain links TRBV14 with TRBJ2-1; 8 bases are shared with TRBD2. The germline CDR1 and CDR2 sequences are SGHDN and FVKESK. The CDR3 has 15 residues. The V segment lost 1 base and the J segment 6 bases; nucleotides outside the gene matches: 5. CDR3 DNA: TGTGCCAGCAGCCAAGCTTGGACTAGCCGCAATGAGCAGTTCTTC. The encoded protein is CASSQAWTSRNEQFF.

This clone appeared a single time. The chain links TRBV30 to TRBJ1-3; D is perhaps TRBD1 (6 bases). Per germline, CDR1 GTSNPN and CDR2 SVGIG (reference sequence). Trimming removed 5 bases from V and 1 base from J, with 12 bases in between. The CDR3 is 14 residues long. In nucleotides, the CDR3 is TGTGCCTGGCTGCAACAGGGATCTGGAAACACCATATATTTT. Encoded protein: CAWLQQGSGNTIYF.

This clone was counted between two and nine times. This rearrangement joins TRBV2 to TRBJ1-5; TRBD1 aligns across 9 bases. V gave up 6 bases and J gave up 6 bases; unmatched junction bases: 9. Germline-derived CDR1 and CDR2 are SNHLY and FYNNEI. The CDR3 has 15 residues. CDR3 protein: CASRPELDRGQPQHF. In nucleotides, the CDR3 is TGTGCCAGCAGACCGGAGCTGGACAGGGGTCAGCCCCAGCATTTT.

This clone was counted only a few times. J is TRBJ2-1 and V is TRBV5-1, with TRBD2 matching over 11 bases. The germline CDR1 and CDR2 sequences are SGHRS and YFSETQ. The CDR3 is 16 amino acids. With V trimmed by 0 bases and J by 6 bases, 5 bases remained unmatched. The CDR3 loop is CASSLGLAGGSNEQFF. CDR3 nucleotide sequence: TGCGCCAGCAGCTTGGGGCTAGCGGGGGGCTCCAATGAGCAGTTCTTC.

The chain is built from TRBV11-2 and TRBJ2-7, with TRBD2 as a possible D gene (6 bases). Germline-derived CDR1 and CDR2 are SGHAT and FQNNGV. The CDR3 totals 14 residues. V lost 3 bases and J lost 6, with 15 bases in between. The CDR3: CASSFWASVGEQYF. CDR3 in DNA: TGTGCCAGCAGCTTTTGGGCTAGCGTAGGCGAGCAGTACTTC.

The chain joins TRBV5-5 to TRBJ2-5, with 10 bases matching TRBD1. Germline CDR1 and CDR2: SGHKS and YYEKEE (reference sequence). J lost 5 bases, V lost 7 bases, and 11 bases had no gene match. This CDR3 comprises 15 residues. CDR3 region: CASLGDRGRWETQYF. The CDR3 bases are TGTGCCAGCTTGGGCGACAGGGGGCGATGGGAGACCCAGTACTTC.

The rearrangement links TRBV29-1 to TRBJ2-7; D not resolved. This CDR3 is built from 11 residues. Trimming removed 4 bases at V and 1 base at J, with 5 bases between. The germline CDR1 and CDR2 sequences are SQVTM and ANQGSEA. Here the CDR3 reads CSVAASYEQYF. CDR3 nucleotide sequence: TGCAGCGTTGCAGCGTCCTACGAGCAGTACTTC.

J is TRBJ2-2 and V is TRBV6-5, with 7 bases identical to TRBD2. Germline trimming cut 5 bases from V and 2 bases from J; bases unmatched to any gene: 5. From germline, CDR1 is MNHEY and CDR2 SVGAGI. The CDR3 is 15 amino acids. The CDR3 region is CASSLGLYNTGELFF. In DNA form, the CDR3 reads TGTGCCAGCAGTCTGGGACTATACAACACCGGGGAGCTGTTTTTT.

The chain combines TRBV30 with TRBJ2-3; 15 positions match TRBD2. Germline lookup yields CDR1 GTSNPN and CDR2 SVGIG (reference sequence). CDR3 length: 17 amino acids. Trimming cost V 2 bases and J 6 bases; bases outside gene matches: 9. The CDR3: CAWSRGLAGGLRDTQYF. CDR3 in DNA: TGTGCCTGGAGTAGGGGACTAGCGGGAGGCTTGCGGGATACGCAGTATTTT.

The rearrangement uses TRBV9 and TRBJ1-6; no definite D call. Trimming shortened V by 1 base and J by 7 bases, and 6 bases separated the two germline ends. This CDR3 spans 13 amino acids. CDR1 is SGDLS, CDR2 YYNGEE, per germline. CDR3 sequence reads: CASSVLQNSPLHF. The CDR3 bases are TGTGCCAGCAGCGTACTACAGAATTCACCCCTCCACTTT.

The chain uses TRBV7-3 and TRBJ1-6, with D uncertain. Germline V gives CDR1 SGHTA, CDR2 FQGTGA. V dropped 4 bases and J dropped 9 bases, with 13 bases sitting between them. The CDR3 length is 14 residues. CDR3 region: CASSSQHNFSPLHF. The CDR3 nucleotides read TGTGCCAGCAGCTCACAGCATAACTTTTCACCCCTCCACTTT.

This rearrangement joins TRBV10-3 to TRBJ2-7; 8 bases are a match to TRBD2. CDR1 is ENHRY, CDR2 SYGVKD, per germline. Germline trimming cut 4 bases from V and 2 bases from J; bases unmatched to any gene: 7. The CDR3 spans 15 residues. The CDR3 DNA is TGTGCCATCAGTGTGACAACTAGCGGAACCTACGAGCAGTACTTC. The encoded protein is CAISVTTSGTYEQYF.

J is TRBJ2-7 and V is TRBV15; possibly TRBD2 for D (6 bases). The germline V gene encodes CDR1 LNHNV and CDR2 YYDKDF (reference sequence). V lost 2 bases and J 4 bases, leaving 21 bases between the germline ends. The CDR3 is 17 residues long. The CDR3 reads CATSRLFGRGMSYEQYF. In DNA form, the CDR3 reads TGTGCCACCAGCAGACTTTTCGGGCGGGGCATGTCGTACGAGCAGTACTTC.

The chain is built from TRBV4-2 and TRBJ2-7, with D perhaps TRBD2 (8 bases). The CDR3 has 15 amino acids. Trimming shortened V by 4 bases and J by 3 bases, and 16 bases separated the two germline ends. Germline assignment: CDR1 LGHNA and CDR2 YNFKEQ. The CDR3 loop is CASSLGRGRFYEQYF. In DNA form, the CDR3 reads TGTGCCAGCAGCCTCGGGAGGGGGCGATTCTACGAGCAGTACTTC.